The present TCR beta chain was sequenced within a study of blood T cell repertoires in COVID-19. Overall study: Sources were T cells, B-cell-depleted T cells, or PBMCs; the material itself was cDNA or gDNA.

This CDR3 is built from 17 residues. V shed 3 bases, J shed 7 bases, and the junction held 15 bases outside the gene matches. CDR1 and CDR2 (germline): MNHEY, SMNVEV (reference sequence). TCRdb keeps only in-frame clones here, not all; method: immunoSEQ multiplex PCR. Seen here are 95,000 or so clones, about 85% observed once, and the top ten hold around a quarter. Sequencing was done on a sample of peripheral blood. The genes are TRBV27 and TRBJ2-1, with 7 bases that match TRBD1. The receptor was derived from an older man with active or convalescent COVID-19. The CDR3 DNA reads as TGTGCCAGCAGTTTGCGCCAATCGCCCGGGGACAGAAATGAGCAGTTCTTC. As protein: CASSLRQSPGDRNEQFF.